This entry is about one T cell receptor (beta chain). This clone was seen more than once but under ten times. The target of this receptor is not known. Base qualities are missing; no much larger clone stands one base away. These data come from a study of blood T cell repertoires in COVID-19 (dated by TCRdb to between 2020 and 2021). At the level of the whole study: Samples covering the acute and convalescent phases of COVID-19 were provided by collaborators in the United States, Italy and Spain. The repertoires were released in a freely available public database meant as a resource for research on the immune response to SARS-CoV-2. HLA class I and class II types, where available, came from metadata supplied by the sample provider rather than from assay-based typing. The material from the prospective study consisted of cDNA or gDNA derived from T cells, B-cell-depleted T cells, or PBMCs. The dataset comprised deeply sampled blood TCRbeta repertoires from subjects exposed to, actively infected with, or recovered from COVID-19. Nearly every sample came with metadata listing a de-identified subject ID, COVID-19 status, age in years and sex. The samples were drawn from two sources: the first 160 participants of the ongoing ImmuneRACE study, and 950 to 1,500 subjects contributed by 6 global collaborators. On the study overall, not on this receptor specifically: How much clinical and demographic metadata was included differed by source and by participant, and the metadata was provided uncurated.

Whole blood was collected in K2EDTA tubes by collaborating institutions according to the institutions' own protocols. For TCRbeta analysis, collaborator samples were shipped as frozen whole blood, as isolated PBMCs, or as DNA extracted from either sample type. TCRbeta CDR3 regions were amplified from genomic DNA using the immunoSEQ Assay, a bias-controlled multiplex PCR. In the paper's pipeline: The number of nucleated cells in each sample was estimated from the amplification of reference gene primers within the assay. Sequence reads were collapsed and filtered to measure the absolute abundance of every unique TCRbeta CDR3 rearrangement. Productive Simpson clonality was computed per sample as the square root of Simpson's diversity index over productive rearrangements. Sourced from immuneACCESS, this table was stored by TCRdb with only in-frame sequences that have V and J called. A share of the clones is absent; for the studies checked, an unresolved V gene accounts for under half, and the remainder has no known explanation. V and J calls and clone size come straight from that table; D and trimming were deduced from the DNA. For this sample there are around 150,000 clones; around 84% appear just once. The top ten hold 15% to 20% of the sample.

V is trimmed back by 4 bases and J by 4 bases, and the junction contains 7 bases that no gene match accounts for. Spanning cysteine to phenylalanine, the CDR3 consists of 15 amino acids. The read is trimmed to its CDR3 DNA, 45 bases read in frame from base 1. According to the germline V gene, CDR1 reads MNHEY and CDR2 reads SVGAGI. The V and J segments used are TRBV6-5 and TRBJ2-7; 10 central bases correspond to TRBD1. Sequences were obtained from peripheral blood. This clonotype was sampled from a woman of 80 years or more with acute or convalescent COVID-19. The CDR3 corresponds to CASSSPGQGKYEQYF. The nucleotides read TGTGCCAGCAGTTCCCCGGGACAGGGGAAATACGAGCAGTACTTC.